The subject of this entry is one T cell receptor beta chain. The data were produced by immunoSEQ multiplex PCR, yet TCRdb's version contains in-frame clones alone and is incomplete. This sample has about 350,000 clones; 75% to 90% occur once, and the top ten carry roughly 5%. The sample belongs to a study of Ad26.COV2.S vaccination and SARS-CoV-2 variants. Overall study context: Donor was one of the participants in the Ad26.COV2.S arm of the COV1001 trial. The study gave Ad26.COV2.S intramuscularly, once or twice 56 days apart.

Looked up from germline, CDR1 is KGHSH and CDR2 is LQKENI. The V and J ends lost 3 bases and 6 bases respectively, with 11 bases between them. This CDR3 is built from 14 residues. Treatment: 19 received Ad26.COV2.S at low or high dose, single or two shots; 5 received placebo; per-sample allocation not given. Sampling was performed 63 days after the first vaccine or placebo injection. The sample came from a Boston adult aged 18-55 years. The TCR sequence derives from a person between 18 and 60 years old who received the Ad26.COV2.S COVID-19 vaccine or a placebo. The chain carries TRBV18 and TRBJ2-2; D call uncertain. The material sequenced was peripheral blood, taken in a trial of Ad26.COV2.S vaccine versus placebo. CDR3 loop: CASSPSSGPGELFF. Written as DNA, the CDR3 is TGTGCCAGCTCACCCTCCTCAGGCCCCGGGGAGCTGTTTTTT.